The 4 T cell receptor beta chains reported below all come from one sample, sequenced in a study of T-cell memory formation after mild COVID-19 (dated by TCRdb to the early 2020s). Receptor amplification or capture employed 5' RACE. The instrument was an Illumina NovaSeq 6000. TCRdb trimmed the raw reads at Q25, called clones with MiXCR and kept productive beta chains. Under each unique CDR3 protein, matching rows form one entry showing the most common genes and DNA. The table for this sample lists under 250,000 distinct CDR3 sequences; around 25% of them were counted only once. The ten largest clones represent about an eighth of the sample. The sequencing sample was made of PBMCs or a T cell subset sorted from them (not recorded which). Receptor source: an adult woman who had mild COVID-19 (a few samples of this study predate the infection). The sample titles of this study are shuffled in the database, so cell type and time point are left out; the donor was told from shared clones.

This chain joins TRBV19 and TRBJ1-5; unclear D gene. V shed 3 bases and J shed 0 bases, with 18 bases lying between them. Germline V gene data show CDR1 as LNHDA and CDR2 as SQIVND (reference sequence). The CDR3 has 18 amino acids. CDR3 sequence (DNA): TGTGCCAGTAGTATCTTAGTGTTGAAGACCGCTAGCAATCAGCCCCAGCATTTT. Amino acids: CASSILVLKTASNQPQHF.

A few counts support this clonotype. The V and J genes are TRBV4-1 and TRBJ1-1; 11 bases line up with TRBD1. CDR1 is MGHRA and CDR2 is YSYEKL in the germline V gene. The CDR3 spans 17 residues. With 5 bases clipped from V and 4 bases from J, the junction kept 12 bases outside the gene matches. This chain's CDR3 is CASSVHWGTGGVTEAFF. The CDR3 nucleotides read TGCGCCAGCAGCGTCCACTGGGGGACAGGGGGTGTCACTGAAGCTTTCTTT.

The sample holds a few counts of this clonotype. This sequence joins TRBV5-1 and TRBJ1-5, with 8 positions matching TRBD1. The CDR3 consists of 15 residues. With V trimmed by 4 bases and J by 5 bases, 8 bases remained unmatched. Germline V gene sequence: CDR1 SGHRS, CDR2 YFSETQ. CDR3 bases: TGCGCCAGCAGCCTGATCGGGACAGGAGATCAGCCCCAGCATTTT. This encodes CASSLIGTGDQPQHF.

The rearrangement joins TRBV5-1 to TRBJ1-1; tentative D call: TRBD1 (6 bases). Per the germline V gene, CDR1 is SGHRS and CDR2 is YFSETQ. The CDR3 is 15 amino acids. Trimming took off 4 bases at V and 3 bases at J, with 16 bases between the two ends. CDR3 DNA sequence: TGCGCCAGCAGCGGGCCAGGGGAAGGGTACACTGAAGCTTTCTTT. Translating it yields CASSGPGEGYTEAFF. The whole variable domain, remainder taken from reference TRBV5-1 and TRBJ1-1, is KAGVTQTPRYLIKTRGQQVTLSCSPISGHRSVSWYQQTPGQGLQFLFEYFSETQRNKGNFPGRFSGRQFSNSRSEMNVSTLELGDSALYLCASSGPGEGYTEAFFGQGTRLTVV.